This T cell receptor beta chain appears in the sequencing data of a study of cytomegalovirus exposure and HLA in healthy donors. This CDR3 region has 12 residues. Deletions cut 6 bases from V and 3 bases from J, with 7 bases between. CDR1 and CDR2 (germline): MNHNS, SASEGT. Note on this clone: As yet, its antigen is unknown.

The study's findings and limits: It was fewer than 200 TCR beta chains that were listed as cytomegalovirus-associated.

60 Vbeta and 13 Jbeta primers were used in PCR. Method: immunoSEQ multiplex PCR; TCRdb's copy keeps in-frame clones and lacks some. Altogether about 78,000 clones are present, 84% being singletons, with the ten largest covering roughly 2.4%. This chain uses TRBV6-1 with TRBJ2-3; no clear D. The sequenced sample was PBMCs. The source of this sequence is a woman between 50 and 59 years old in good health and CMV-seronegative. The CDR3 DNA reads as TGTGCCAGCAGCGAGAATACAGATACGCAGTATTTT. It is translated as CASSENTDTQYF.